Listed below are T cell receptor beta chains from one sample, sequenced in a study of T-cell memory formation after mild COVID-19. One entry per CDR3 protein, called by TCRdb with MiXCR from the 5' RACE reads. The table lists about 400,000 distinct CDR3 sequences, approximately 15% of them singletons, with about 22% in the top ten. Material for sequencing was PBMCs or a T cell subset sorted from them (not recorded which). The receptors stem from a man between 18 and 29 years old who had mild COVID-19 (a few samples of this study predate the infection). Cell type and time point are not known. CDR3s leave out the opening cysteine and the closing phenylalanine or tryptophan. The order of the fields is D gene, CDR3 length, V gene, CDR3 protein. A D gene is named only where the DNA matches it firmly.

.,14,TRBV29-1,SASGTSSTGANVLT
TRBD1,13,TRBV15,ATSRSGGAGETQY
TRBD2,13,TRBV7-2,ASRAPGLETYEQF
.,12,TRBV20-1,SAGTTDHTDTQY
TRBD2,12,TRBV6-5,ASRPAGADGTQY
.,12,TRBV25-1,ASMGGARYNEQF
TRBD1,12,TRBV3-1,ASSQRDRGGEQF
.,12,TRBV5-1,ASSLAVGGQPQH
TRBD2,14,TRBV19,ASSILRLAEDNEQF
.,10,TRBV6-5,ASRAGVYGYT
TRBD1,14,TRBV6-2/TRBV6-3,ASSYPQWTGEWEQY
TRBD2,13,TRBV4-3,ASSQGVLAGGEQY
.,12,TRBV29-1,SVEDQVTWYGYT
.,12,TRBV6-5,ASSYRGGRYGYT
TRBD2,17,TRBV7-3,ASSFPGTSGGADTGELF
.,12,TRBV20-1,SARGRDLSYEQY
.,15,TRBV7-7,ASSPTHGAQSSYEQY
.,13,TRBV4-1,ASSALRGARSGYT
.,14,TRBV5-5,ASGVHLSSYNSPLH
.,13,TRBV6-5,ASGKRGGAIGGYT
.,12,TRBV10-2,ASSEGGMNQPQH
.,10,TRBV25-1,ASSVGNQPQH
.,8,TRBV28,ASGRDGYT
.,13,TRBV19,ASRLATGPTDTQY
TRBD1,12,TRBV7-3,ASSSKGARVEAF
.,14,TRBV6-5,ASSYSIRQTQETQY
.,10,TRBV12-3/TRBV12-4,ASSFRFGEQF
.,10,TRBV4-3,ASEDSTGELF
.,12,TRBV5-4,ASSLDYRSYEQY
TRBD2,17,TRBV28,ASSPLEVAGLPGTDTQY
.,13,TRBV7-2,ASSSPVKGPYGYT
TRBD2,11,TRBV5-4,ASKNSGVDTQY
TRBD1,13,TRBV4-1,ASSLRGTERSPLH
.,13,TRBV18,ASSPPHLGPYGYT
TRBD1,13,TRBV18,ASSRDSVTNYGYT
TRBD2,14,TRBV7-3,ASSPGLAPSYNEQF
.,11,TRBV2,ASSEVVAGTQY
.,16,TRBV6-5,ASSSHSLGFPNTGELF
.,11,TRBV7-3,ASSSYGGDGYT
.,12,TRBV9,ASSARELNSPLH
TRBD1,11,TRBV12-3/TRBV12-4,ASRDTGGYGYT
TRBD1,11,TRBV27,ASRLTGLDEQY
.,11,TRBV5-4,ASSHDRNTEAF
TRBD1,15,TRBV11-2,ASSPPAGRGGYGELF
TRBD1,10,TRBV5-1,ASSVTGDGYT
TRBD2,11,TRBV5-1,ASSLGGGPEQF
.,13,TRBV14,ASSQAPSHYTEAF
TRBD2,13,TRBV6-4,ASSEKAGGYNEQF
.,13,TRBV6-6,ASSLDGREQETQY
.,13,TRBV5-1,ASSLEIRLEDGYT
TRBD1,12,TRBV5-5,ASSLGTGSSPLH